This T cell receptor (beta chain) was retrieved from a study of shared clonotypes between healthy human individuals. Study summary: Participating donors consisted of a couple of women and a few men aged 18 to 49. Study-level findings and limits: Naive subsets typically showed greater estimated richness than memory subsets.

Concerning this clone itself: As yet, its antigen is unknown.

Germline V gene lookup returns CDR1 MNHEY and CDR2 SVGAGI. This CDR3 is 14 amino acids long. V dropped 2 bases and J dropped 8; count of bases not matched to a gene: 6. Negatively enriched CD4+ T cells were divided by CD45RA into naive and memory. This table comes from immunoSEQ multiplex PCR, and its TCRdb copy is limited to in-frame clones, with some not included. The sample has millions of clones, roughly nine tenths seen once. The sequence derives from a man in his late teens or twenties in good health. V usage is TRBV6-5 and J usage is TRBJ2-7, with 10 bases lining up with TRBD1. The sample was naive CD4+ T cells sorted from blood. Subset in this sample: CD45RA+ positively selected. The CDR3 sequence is CASSYGDRGFQQYF. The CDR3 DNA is TGTGCCAGCAGTTACGGGGACAGGGGTTTTCAGCAGTACTTC.